This T cell receptor (beta chain) is from a study of cytomegalovirus exposure and HLA in healthy donors. Note on this clone: Its target is unknown.

Each donor was healthy, and each was a bone marrow donor. The CDR3 sequence is 14 residues long. Germline CDR1 and CDR2: SNHLY and FYNNEI. Trimming cost V 3 bases and J 4 bases, with 12 bases left between them. Regarding the study as a whole: A missense variant in DCLRE1C was later tied to TCR beta V- and J-gene trimming. Cytomegalovirus status, reportedly, was diagnosed with high specificity and sensitivity by the classifier.

Use of 60 Vbeta and 13 Jbeta primers characterized the PCR. TCRdb's table, derived via immunoSEQ multiplex PCR, lists solely in-frame clones and lacks some. The sample lists about 240,000 clones; about 86% were seen once. The receptor's source is a woman aged 55-69 years in good health and CMV-seropositive. The material sequenced was PBMCs. This sequence joins TRBV2 and TRBJ1-1; tentatively, D is TRBD1 (5 bases). CDR3 region: CASSEGLRVTEAFF. The CDR3 DNA sequence: TGTGCCAGCAGTGAGGGACTCCGGGTCACTGAAGCTTTCTTT.